The clone carrying this T cell receptor (beta chain) was seen ten or more times. The sample belongs to a study of T cell repertoires in cytomegalovirus infection. The germline gives CDR1 SNHLY, CDR2 FYNNEI. The ends were cut back, 1 base at V and 4 bases at J, with 13 bases in the middle. This CDR3 has 15 amino acids. Via MiXCR, TCRdb re-called the reads, giving one row per CDR3 protein. Of 310,000 or so distinct CDR3 sequences listed, approximately 10% are singletons. The V call is TRBV2, the J call TRBJ2-5, with D perhaps given as TRBD1 or TRBD2 (6 bases each). This receptor was obtained from a human donor in good health (CMV status not recorded). Some clones in this sample may be carry-over from other donors' samples. Sequencing input: PBMCs. CDR3 protein: CASSEDRGVRETQYF. The CDR3 DNA reads TGTGCCAGCAGTGAAGATAGGGGGGTGCGAGAGACCCAGTACTTC.